This T cell receptor (beta chain) was documented in a study of control samples from healthy donors and cancer patients. This clone was seen once. TCRdb keeps only in-frame clones here, not all; method: immunoSEQ multiplex PCR. The profile shows about 80,000 clones, roughly 89% of them singletons. V shed 7 bases, J shed 7 bases, and the junction held 10 bases outside the gene matches. CDR1 MNHEY and CDR2 SVGAGI come from the germline V gene. This CDR3 contains 13 residues. Sequencing was carried out using blood. This clonotype originated in a man aged 45-65 years in good health. The J gene is TRBJ2-7, the V gene TRBV6-5; 7 positions agree with TRBD2. CDR3 nucleotides: TGTGCCAGCATTCCCCAGGGAGGGGAAGAGCAGTACTTC. It yields the protein CASIPQGGEEQYF.